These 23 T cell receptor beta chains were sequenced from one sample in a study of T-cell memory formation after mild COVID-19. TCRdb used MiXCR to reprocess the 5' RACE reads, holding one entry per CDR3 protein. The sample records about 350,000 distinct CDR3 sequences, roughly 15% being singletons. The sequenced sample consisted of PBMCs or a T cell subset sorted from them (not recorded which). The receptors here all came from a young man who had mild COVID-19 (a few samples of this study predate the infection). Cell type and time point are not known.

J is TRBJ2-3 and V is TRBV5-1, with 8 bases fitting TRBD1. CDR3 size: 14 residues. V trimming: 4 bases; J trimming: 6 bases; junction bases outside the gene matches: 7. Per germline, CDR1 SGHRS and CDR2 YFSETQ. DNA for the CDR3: TGCGCCAGCAGCACCTATGACAGGGGTGATACGCAGTATTTT. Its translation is CASSTYDRGDTQYF.

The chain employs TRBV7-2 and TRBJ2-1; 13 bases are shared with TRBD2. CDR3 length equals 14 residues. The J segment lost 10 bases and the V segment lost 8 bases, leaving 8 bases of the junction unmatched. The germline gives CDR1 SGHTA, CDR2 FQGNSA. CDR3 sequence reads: CASQTSGGAREQFF. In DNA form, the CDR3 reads TGTGCCAGCCAAACTAGCGGGGGGGCCCGGGAGCAGTTCTTC.

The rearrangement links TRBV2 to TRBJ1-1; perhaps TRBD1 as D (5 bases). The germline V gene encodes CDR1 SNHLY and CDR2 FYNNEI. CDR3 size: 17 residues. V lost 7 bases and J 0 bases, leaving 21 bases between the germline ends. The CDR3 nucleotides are TGTGCCAGCAATAGGCCCAGGGAAGGAATTTTGAACACTGAAGCTTTCTTT. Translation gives CASNRPREGILNTEAFF.

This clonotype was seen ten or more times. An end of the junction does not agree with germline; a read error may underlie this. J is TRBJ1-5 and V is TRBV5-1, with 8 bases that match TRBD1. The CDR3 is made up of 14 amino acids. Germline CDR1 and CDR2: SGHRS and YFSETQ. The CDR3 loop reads CASSLGTGNQPQHF. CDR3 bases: TGTGCCAGCAGCCTAGGGACAGGAAATCAGCCCCAGCATTTT.

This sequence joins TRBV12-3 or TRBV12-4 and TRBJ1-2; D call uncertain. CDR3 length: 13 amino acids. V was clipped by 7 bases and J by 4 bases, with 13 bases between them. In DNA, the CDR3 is TGTGCCAGCACCTGGGATGGAGCCTATGGCTACACCTTC. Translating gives CASTWDGAYGYTF.

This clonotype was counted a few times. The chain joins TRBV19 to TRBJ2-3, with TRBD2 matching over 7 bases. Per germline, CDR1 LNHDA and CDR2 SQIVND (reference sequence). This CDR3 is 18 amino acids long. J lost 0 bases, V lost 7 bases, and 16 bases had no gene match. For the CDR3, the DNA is TGTGCCAGTATCTTGTTGGAAGCGGGGACCGATAGCACAGATACGCAGTATTTT. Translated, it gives CASILLEAGTDSTDTQYF.

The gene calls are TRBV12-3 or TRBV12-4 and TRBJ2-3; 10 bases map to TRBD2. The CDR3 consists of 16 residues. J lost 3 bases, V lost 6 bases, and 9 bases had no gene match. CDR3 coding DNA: TGTGCCAGCAGCACTAAAGGACTAGCGGATACAGATACGCAGTATTTT. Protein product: CASSTKGLADTDTQYF.

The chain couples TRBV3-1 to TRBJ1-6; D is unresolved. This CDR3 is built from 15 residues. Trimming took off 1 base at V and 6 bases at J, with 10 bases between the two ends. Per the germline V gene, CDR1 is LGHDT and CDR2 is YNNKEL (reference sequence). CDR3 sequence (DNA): TGTGCCAGCAGCCAAGTGACGGGCGGTAATTCACCCCTCCACTTT. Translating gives CASSQVTGGNSPLHF.

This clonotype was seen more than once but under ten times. The CDR3 DNA reads as TGTGCCAGCAGTTACTCGCGGTCCCAGCCCCAGCATTTT. Translated: CASSYSRSQPQHF. The rearrangement joins TRBV6-5 to TRBJ1-5; unclear D gene. V dropped 0 bases and J dropped 7 bases, with 7 bases sitting between them. Germline V gene data show CDR1 as MNHEY and CDR2 as SVGAGI. CDR3 length equals 13 residues.

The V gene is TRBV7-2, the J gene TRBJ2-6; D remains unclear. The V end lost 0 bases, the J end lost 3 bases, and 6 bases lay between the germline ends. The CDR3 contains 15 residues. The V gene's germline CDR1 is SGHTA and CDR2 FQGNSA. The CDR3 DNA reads TGTGCCAGCAGCTTAGCGGCCTATGGGGCCAACGTCCTGACTTTC. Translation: CASSLAAYGANVLTF.

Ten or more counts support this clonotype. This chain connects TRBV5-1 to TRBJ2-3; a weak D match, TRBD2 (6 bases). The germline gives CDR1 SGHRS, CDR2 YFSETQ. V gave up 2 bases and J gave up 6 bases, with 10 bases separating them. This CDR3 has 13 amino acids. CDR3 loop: CASSFPGDDTQYF. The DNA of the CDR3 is TGCGCCAGCAGCTTCCCGGGGGATGATACGCAGTATTTT.

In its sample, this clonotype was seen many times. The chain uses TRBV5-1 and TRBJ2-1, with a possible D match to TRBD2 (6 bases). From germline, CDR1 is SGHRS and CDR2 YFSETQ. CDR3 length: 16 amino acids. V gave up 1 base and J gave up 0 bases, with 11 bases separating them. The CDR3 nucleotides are TGCGCCAGCAGCTTGCGGGAGCTAAGCTCCTACAATGAGCAGTTCTTC. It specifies CASSLRELSSYNEQFF.

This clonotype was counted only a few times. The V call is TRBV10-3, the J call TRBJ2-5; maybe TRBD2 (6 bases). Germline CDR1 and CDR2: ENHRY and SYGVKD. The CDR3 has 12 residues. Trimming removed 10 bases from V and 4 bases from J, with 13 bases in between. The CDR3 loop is CATGMGGETQYF. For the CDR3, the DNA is TGTGCCACCGGGATGGGGGGAGAGACCCAGTACTTC.

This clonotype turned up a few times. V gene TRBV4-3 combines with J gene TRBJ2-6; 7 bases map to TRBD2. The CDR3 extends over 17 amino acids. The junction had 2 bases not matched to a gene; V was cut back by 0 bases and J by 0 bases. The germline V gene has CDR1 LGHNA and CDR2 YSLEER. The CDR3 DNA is TGCGCCAGCAGCCAAGACCCGGGGGGCTCTGGGGCCAACGTCCTGACTTTC. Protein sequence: CASSQDPGGSGANVLTF.

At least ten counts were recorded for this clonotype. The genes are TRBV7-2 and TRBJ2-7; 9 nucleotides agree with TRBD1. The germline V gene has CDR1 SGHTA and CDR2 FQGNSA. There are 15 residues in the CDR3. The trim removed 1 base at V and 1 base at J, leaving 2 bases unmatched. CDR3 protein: CASSLGGQGSYEQYV. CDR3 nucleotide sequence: TGTGCCAGCAGCTTAGGGGGACAGGGTTCCTACGAGCAGTACGTC.

CDR3 sequence reads: CSVVRSGNTEAFF. The CDR3, as DNA: TGCAGCGTTGTTCGTAGCGGGAACACTGAAGCTTTCTTT. The gene calls are TRBV29-1 and TRBJ1-1; D not certain. With 4 bases removed from V and 1 base from J, the gap between germline ends came to 10 bases. The CDR3 runs 13 residues. Germline V gene data show CDR1 as SQVTM and CDR2 as ANQGSEA.

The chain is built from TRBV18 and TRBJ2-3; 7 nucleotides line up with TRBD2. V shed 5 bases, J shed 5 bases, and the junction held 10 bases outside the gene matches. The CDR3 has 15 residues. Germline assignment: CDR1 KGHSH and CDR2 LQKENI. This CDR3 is CASSRSGASRDTQYF. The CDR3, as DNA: TGTGCCAGCTCAAGGAGCGGGGCTTCCAGAGATACGCAGTATTTT.

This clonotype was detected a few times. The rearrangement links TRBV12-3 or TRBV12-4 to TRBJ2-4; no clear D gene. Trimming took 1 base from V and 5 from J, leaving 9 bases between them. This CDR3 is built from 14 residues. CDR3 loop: CASSLVLQQNIQYF. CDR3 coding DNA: TGTGCCAGCAGTTTAGTCTTACAGCAAAACATTCAGTACTTC.

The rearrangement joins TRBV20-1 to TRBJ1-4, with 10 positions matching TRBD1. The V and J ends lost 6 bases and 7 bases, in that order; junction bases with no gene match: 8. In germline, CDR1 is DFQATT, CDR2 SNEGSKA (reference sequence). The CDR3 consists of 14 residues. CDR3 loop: CSAPFRTGGEKLFF. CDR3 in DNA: TGCAGTGCCCCGTTCCGGACAGGGGGTGAAAAACTGTTTTTT.

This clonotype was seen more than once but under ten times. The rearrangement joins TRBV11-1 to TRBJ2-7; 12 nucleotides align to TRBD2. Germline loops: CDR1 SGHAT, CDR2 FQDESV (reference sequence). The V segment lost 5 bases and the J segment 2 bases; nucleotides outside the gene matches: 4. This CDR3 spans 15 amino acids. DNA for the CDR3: TGTGCCAGCAGCCCACGGACTAGCGGGGCCTACGAGCAGTACTTC. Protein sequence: CASSPRTSGAYEQYF.

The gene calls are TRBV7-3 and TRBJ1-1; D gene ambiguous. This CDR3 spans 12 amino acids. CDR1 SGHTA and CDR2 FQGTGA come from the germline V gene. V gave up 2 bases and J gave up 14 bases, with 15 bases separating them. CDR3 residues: CASSLDGSPPFF. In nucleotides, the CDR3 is TGTGCCAGCAGCTTAGACGGCAGTCCTCCCTTCTTT.

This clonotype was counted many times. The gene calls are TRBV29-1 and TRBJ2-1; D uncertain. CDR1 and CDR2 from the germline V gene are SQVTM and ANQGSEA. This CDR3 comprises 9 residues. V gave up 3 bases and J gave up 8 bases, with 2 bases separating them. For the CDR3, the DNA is TGCAGCGTTGAGGATGAGCAGTTCTTC. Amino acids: CSVEDEQFF.

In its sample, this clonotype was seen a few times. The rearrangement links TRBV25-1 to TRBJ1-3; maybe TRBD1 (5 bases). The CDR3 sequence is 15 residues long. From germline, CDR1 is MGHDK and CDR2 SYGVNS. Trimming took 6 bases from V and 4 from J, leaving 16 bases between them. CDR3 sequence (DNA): TGTGCCAGCAGCGGCAGAGGGGAAAGCGGAAACACCATATATTTT. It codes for CASSGRGESGNTIYF.